This T cell receptor beta chain was profiled in a study of tumor and adjacent non-tumor tissue in lung cancer. No cell sorting was done before RNA was extracted from the tissue. Distant lung tissue was collected more than 3 cm away from the tumor edge. The CDR3 extends over 14 amino acids. The germline CDR1 and CDR2 sequences are MNHEY and SVGEGT. Broader study findings: In normal lung, the top 100 clones were significantly more dominant than in tumor. Tumor tissue had significantly higher TCR diversity than normal lung. Higher tumor TCR diversity was associated with shorter survival.

As for this clonotype: No antigen is known for it. A junction boundary mismatches the germline segment, possibly from a read error.

A modified ARM-PCR protocol with three rounds of nested PCR amplified TCRbeta. Each CDR3 protein is one row after TCRdb ran MiXCR on the multiplex PCR reads. The sample gives under 75,000 distinct CDR3 sequences, approximately 71% of which show up once; around 30% is in the top ten. This TCR came from a woman in her fifties or sixties with non-small cell lung cancer. The chain couples TRBV6-2 or TRBV6-3 to TRBJ2-1; D is perhaps TRBD2 (6 bases). Material for sequencing was distant non-tumor lung tissue. The CDR3 protein is CARNPSGGTYEQFF. The CDR3 DNA is TGTGCCAGGAACCCTTCCGGGGGTACTTACGAGCAATTCTTC.